These T cell receptor beta chains were read from a single sample in a study of Graves' ophthalmopathy and Graves' hyperthyroidism. From the multiplex PCR reads, TCRdb called clonotypes with MiXCR, one entry per CDR3 protein. This sample has roughly 380,000 distinct CDR3 sequences, with roughly 15% found just once. The material sequenced was peripheral blood. The receptor source for this set is a woman between 18 and 30 years old with stable Graves' hyperthyroidism. The CDR3 runs from the conserved cysteine through the conserved F or W. Each record gives: D gene, J gene, clone size, V gene, CDR3 protein, CDR3 DNA. The D gene is left open where the match is weak. Clone size is not always given. Where it is, it says once, few, many or a class for expanded clones.

.	TRBJ2-5	many	TRBV6-2/TRBV6-3	CASSYSGTGTQYF	TGTGCCAGCAGTTACTCGGGGACCGGTACCCAGTACTTC
TRBD1	TRBJ2-7	many	TRBV7-2	CASSLGTGAHEQYF	TGTGCCAGCAGCTTAGGGACAGGGGCCCACGAGCAGTACTTC
TRBD2	TRBJ2-5	.	TRBV28	CASRAGKETQYF	TGTGCCAGCAGAGCGGGAAAGGAGACCCAGTACTTC
.	TRBJ1-1	.	TRBV2	CASRGTWSVGAFF	TGTGCCAGCAGGGGGACTTGGTCCGTGGGAGCTTTCTTT
.	TRBJ1-3	many	TRBV27	CASRPSDWHSGNTIYF	TGTGCCTCGCGGCCCTCGGACTGGCACTCTGGAAACACCATATATTTT
TRBD1	TRBJ1-1	many	TRBV15	CATSRGDRTRPEAFF	TGTGCCACCAGCAGAGGGGACAGGACACGTCCTGAAGCTTTCTTT
.	TRBJ1-1	many	TRBV19	CATRVRDTEAFF	TGTGCCACCCGAGTTAGGGACACTGAAGCTTTCTTT
.	TRBJ1-5	many	TRBV19	CASSLPSLWLPNQPQHF	TGTGCCAGTAGTCTTCCTTCCCTATGGTTACCCAATCAGCCCCAGCATTTT
TRBD1	TRBJ2-2	once	TRBV20-1	CSAPTQGVLTGDLFF	TGCAGTGCCCCAACTCAGGGGGTACTGACCGGGGATCTGTTTTTT
TRBD1	TRBJ1-2	many	TRBV12-3/TRBV12-4	CASSSHRDREGSRGYTF	TGTGCCAGCTCATCACACCGGGACAGGGAAGGTTCTAGGGGCTACACCTTC
TRBD2	TRBJ2-4	many	TRBV11-2	CASSFRLAGGQKNIQYF	TGTGCCAGCAGCTTCAGACTAGCGGGGGGCCAAAAAAACATTCAGTACTTC
.	TRBJ2-2	.	TRBV6-2/TRBV6-3	CVSSFENTGELLF	TGTGTCAGCAGTTTCGAGAACACCGGGGAGCTGTTGTTT
.	TRBJ1-1	.	TRBV14	CASSHGQGRVRRAFF	TGTGCCAGCAGCCATGGGCAGGGGCGAGTGCGTAGAGCTTTCTTT
.	TRBJ2-5	many	TRBV7-2	CASSLGPGDGETQYF	TGTGCCAGCAGCTTAGGACCGGGAGATGGGGAGACCCAGTACTTC
TRBD2	TRBJ2-4	many	TRBV6-1	CASTQLAGGPGIQYF	TGTGCCAGCACCCAACTAGCGGGGGGGCCCGGCATTCAGTACTTC
.	TRBJ1-3	many	TRBV11-2	CASSSPQGAGNTIYF	TGTGCCAGCAGCTCTCCACAGGGAGCCGGAAACACCATATATTTT
.	TRBJ1-1	many	TRBV7-9	CASSFDLKSAEAFF	TGTGCCAGCAGCTTCGACCTAAAATCCGCTGAAGCTTTCTTT
.	TRBJ1-1	many	TRBV10-3	CAIKGQAGTEAFF	TGTGCCATCAAGGGGCAGGCAGGCACTGAAGCTTTCTTT
.	TRBJ1-1	many	TRBV5-6	CASSLVLRGTEAFF	TGTGCCAGCAGCTTGGTTTTAAGGGGCACTGAAGCTTTCTTT
TRBD1	TRBJ1-1	many	TRBV6-5	CASSYPGQGDEAFF	TGTGCCAGCAGTTACCCCGGACAGGGCGATGAAGCTTTCTTT
.	TRBJ1-1	many	TRBV10-3	CAISDPGHPNTEAFF	TGTGCCATCAGCGATCCTGGACATCCGAACACTGAAGCTTTCTTT
TRBD1	TRBJ2-7	.	TRBV6-2/TRBV6-3	CASSNGQGLPSYEQYF	TGTGCCAGCAGTAACGGACAGGGACTTCCGTCCTACGAGCAGTACTTC
.	TRBJ1-6	many	TRBV27	CASSSALWSSPLHF	TGTGCCAGCAGTTCCGCCCTTTGGAGCTCACCCCTCCACTTT
.	TRBJ2-7	many	TRBV6-2/TRBV6-3	CASSREEFSYEQYF	TGTGCCAGCAGCCGCGAGGAGTTTTCCTACGAGCAGTACTTC
.	TRBJ1-1	.	TRBV6-4	CASSGLLEQKGRRNTEAFF	TGTGCCAGCAGTGGACTACTTGAGCAAAAAGGACGGAGGAACACTGAAGCTTTCTTT
.	TRBJ1-1	many	TRBV3-1	CASSQGVDEAFF	TGTGCCAGCAGCCAAGGTGTTGATGAAGCTTTCTTT
.	TRBJ1-2	many	TRBV28	CASSSLGELGGYTF	TGTGCCAGCAGTTCCCTCGGGGAGTTGGGTGGCTACACCTTC
TRBD2	TRBJ2-5	many	TRBV7-2	CASSLALAGGTSETQYF	TGTGCCAGCAGCTTAGCCCTAGCGGGGGGAACCTCGGAGACCCAGTACTTC
.	TRBJ2-7	many	TRBV20-1	CSAETGLEQYF	TGCAGTGCGGAGACAGGCCTCGAGCAGTACTTC
TRBD1	TRBJ1-5	many	TRBV12-3/TRBV12-4	CASSHTGGDQPQHF	TGTGCCAGCAGCCATACAGGGGGCGATCAGCCCCAGCATTTT
TRBD1	TRBJ1-1	many	TRBV5-6	CASSLTRGPPMNTEAFF	TGTGCCAGCAGCTTGACCAGGGGGCCTCCCATGAACACTGAAGCTTTCTTT
.	TRBJ1-5	.	TRBV20-1	CSAVYKNQPQHF	TGCAGTGCTGTGTACAAGAATCAGCCCCAGCATTTT
.	TRBJ2-2	many	TRBV6-2/TRBV6-3	CASSYRDTGELFF	TGTGCCAGCAGTTACAGGGACACCGGGGAGCTGTTTTTT
TRBD1	TRBJ1-2	many	TRBV12-3/TRBV12-4	CASSWTGNGYTF	TGTGCCAGCAGCTGGACAGGGAATGGCTACACCTTC
.	TRBJ1-5	many	TRBV7-8	CASSLRDQGQHF	TGTGCCAGCAGCTTACGGGATCAGGGCCAGCATTTT
.	TRBJ2-7	many	TRBV6-2/TRBV6-3	CASIWQGRDEQYF	TGTGCCAGCATCTGGCAGGGCCGTGATGAGCAGTACTTC
.	TRBJ1-5	many	TRBV12-3/TRBV12-4	CASSFAGGGQPQHF	TGTGCCAGCAGTTTTGCTGGGGGCGGCCAGCCCCAGCATTTT
.	TRBJ1-5	many	TRBV20-1	CSAKPGGQPQHF	TGCAGTGCTAAGCCAGGCGGGCAGCCCCAGCATTTT
TRBD1	TRBJ1-2	many	TRBV12-3/TRBV12-4	CASSVTGGHYGYTF	TGTGCCAGCAGTGTAACAGGGGGCCACTATGGCTACACCTTC
.	TRBJ1-5	.	TRBV20-1	CSATPRSTGPQHF	TGCAGTGCTACACCCCGATCAACCGGGCCCCAGCATTTT
.	TRBJ2-3	many	TRBV2	CASSERQAGVDTQYF	TGTGCCAGCAGTGAAAGGCAAGCAGGGGTAGATACGCAGTATTTT
.	TRBJ1-5	.	TRBV12-3/TRBV12-4	CASSLWQGANQPQHF	TGTGCCAGCAGTTTATGGCAAGGAGCAAATCAGCCCCAGCATTTT
.	TRBJ1-1	many	TRBV10-2	CASSARNTEAFF	TGCGCCAGCAGTGCACGGAACACTGAAGCTTTCTTT
TRBD1	TRBJ1-5	many	TRBV20-1	CSATGQGGQPQHF	TGCAGTGCTACAGGACAGGGCGGTCAGCCCCAGCATTTT
.	TRBJ1-5	many	TRBV6-2/TRBV6-3	CASSSHQGSRNQPQHF	TGTGCCAGCAGTTCCCATCAGGGGTCGCGCAATCAGCCCCAGCATTTT
.	TRBJ2-7	many	TRBV7-9	CASSLEGAYYEQYF	TGTGCCAGCAGCTTAGAAGGGGCCTACTACGAGCAGTACTTC
TRBD1	TRBJ2-5	many	TRBV11-3	CASSLGGTARTETQYF	TGTGCCAGCAGCTTAGGAGGGACAGCGAGGACGGAGACCCAGTACTTC
.	TRBJ1-2	.	TRBV12-3/TRBV12-4	CVSTISTF	TGTGTCAGCACTATATCCACCTTC
.	TRBJ1-2	many	TRBV5-5	CASSPGNRVSRGYTF	TGTGCCAGCAGCCCGGGGAACAGGGTATCACGTGGCTACACCTTC
.	TRBJ2-6	many	TRBV6-2/TRBV6-3	CASSLDISGANVLTF	TGTGCCAGCAGTTTGGACATCTCTGGGGCCAACGTCCTGACTTTC
.	TRBJ2-7	many	TRBV2	CASMPQGYEQYF	TGTGCCAGCATGCCTCAGGGGTACGAGCAGTACTTC